This T cell receptor beta chain was observed in a study of T cells in Graves' hyperthyroidism and ophthalmopathy. This clonotype was observed at least ten times. Its target is unknown. Regions amplified from RNA transcripts were the TCR beta CDR3 regions. The primer set for the first-round RT-PCR of the TCR CDR3 was HTBI. TCRdb independently ran MiXCR on the multiplex PCR reads; one entry per CDR3 protein. The sample lists fewer than 550,000 distinct CDR3 sequences, less than 25% occurring once. There are 16 residues in the CDR3. The ends lost 2 bases at V and 7 bases at J; junction bases unmatched: 7. CDR1 is ENHRY and CDR2 is SYGVKD in the germline V gene. Study-level points and caveats: Most thyroid-expanded clonotypes above 0.001 were also found in blood.

Using 9.5 to 10 ml of fresh peripheral blood, PBMCs were prepared. The chain has TRBV10-3 and TRBJ1-5, with TRBD1 identical over 11 bases. Sequencing was carried out using blood. The receptor comes from a woman in her thirties with Graves' ophthalmopathy. As DNA, the CDR3 is TGTGCCATCAGTGAGCCCGGACAGGGGGCGGGACAGCCCCAGCATTTT. Translation gives CAISEPGQGAGQPQHF.